The text below deals with one TCR beta chain. What it binds is unknown. The record originates from a study of PD-L1 blockade in urothelial cancer. Study details: Individuals in the cohort had been given 0 to 3 earlier chemotherapy regimens. The researchers analyzed blood 3 weeks (second dose) and 6 weeks after treatment start.

Stated time point: peripheral blood 6 weeks after treatment start. Patients were diagnosed with urothelial carcinoma, either locally advanced or metastatic. Measured with immunoSEQ multiplex PCR; TCRdb has only the in-frame clones, and not every one. Found here are around 66,000 clones, about nine tenths of them singletons; the top ten hold roughly 12%. Study-wide findings and caveats: Below-median TCR clonality that was measured in pretreatment blood predicted better survival.

The V gene's germline CDR1 is MNHNY and CDR2 SVGAGI (reference sequence). Trimming pared 5 bases from V and 6 bases from J, leaving 10 bases between. The CDR3 extends over 12 amino acids. The specimen comprised PBMCs, sampled around atezolizumab (anti-PD-L1) treatment. The chain has TRBV6-6 and TRBJ1-2, with D possibly TRBD1 on 5 matching bases. The source of this sequence is a man between 60 and 75 years old with urothelial cancer. CDR3 nucleotide sequence: TGTGCCAGCAGTCTACAGGCCAATGGCTACACCTTC. It encodes CASSLQANGYTF.